This entry features one T cell receptor (beta chain) sequence. What it binds is not known. Germline V lookup: CDR1 MNHEY, CDR2 SVGAGI. Trimming removed 6 bases from V and 1 base from J; junction bases left unmatched: 5. The CDR3 consists of 15 residues. This entry belongs to a study of OX40 agonist ivuxolimab in advanced cancers. Study conclusions and caveats: The average count of expanded clones was higher among CD8+ T cells than among CD4+.

Only in-frame clones appear in the TCRdb table, and some are missing; sequencing was by immunoSEQ multiplex PCR. The sample has 90,000 or so clones, approximately 92% seen once. This sequence was found in an adult with an advanced solid tumor such as melanoma, head and neck, liver or kidney cancer. The chain couples TRBV6-5 to TRBJ1-5, with 8 bases matching TRBD1. The sample here was CD4+ or CD8+ T cells sorted from blood, taken in a trial of the OX40 agonist ivuxolimab. The CDR3 DNA follows: TGTGCCAGCAGGGAGGGGACAGGCAGCAATCAGCCCCAGCATTTT. The encoded protein is CASREGTGSNQPQHF.